The text below deals with one TCR beta chain. The antigen is undetermined. Donors counted as nominally healthy when sampled, yet unrecorded immune exposures were likely. V was pared by 6 bases and J by 3 bases, with 6 bases of the junction left unmatched. The germline V gene has CDR1 MNHEY and CDR2 SVGAGI. The CDR3 loop spans 14 amino acids. This entry is derived from a study of cytomegalovirus exposure and HLA in healthy donors. Study-level points and caveats: Later on, an analysis showed TCR association rates differing by HLA locus, with DRB1 the most and HLA-C the fewest. In an earlier analysis, about 87% or about 30%: the productive usage of most TCR beta V segments. Overall, around 160 TCR beta chains were annotated as cytomegalovirus-associated.

The PCR had 60 Vbeta and 13 Jbeta primers. Sequencing was performed with immunoSEQ multiplex PCR; in TCRdb, only in-frame clones are kept and a portion is missing. In total, the table holds around 210,000 clones. Sequenced sample: PBMCs. The source is a girl aged 2 to 10 in good health and CMV-seropositive. The chain has TRBV6-5 and TRBJ1-1, with 8 bases identical to TRBD1. The CDR3 sequence: CASRTGVKDTEAFF. For the CDR3, the DNA is TGTGCCAGCAGGACAGGGGTCAAGGACACTGAAGCTTTCTTT.